This TCR beta chain was sequenced in a study of blood T cells in healthy people across ages. Across the whole study: When template switching was applied, about one barcoded beta molecule was captured per two T cells.

V shed 4 bases and J shed 2 bases, with 13 bases lying between them. The CDR3 loop spans 14 amino acids. Germline V gene lookup returns CDR1 SGHRS and CDR2 YFSETQ. This clonotype was found a few times. A second about 7 to 12 cycle PCR used barcoded and J-beta primers. From the 5' RACE reads, TCRdb called clonotypes with MiXCR, one entry per CDR3 protein. Among 550,000 to 700,000 distinct CDR3 sequences, roughly 29% were seen once, and the ten largest hold approximately 17%. Specimen: blood. V gene TRBV5-1 combines with J gene TRBJ2-7; the D is unclear. The sequence was obtained from a woman in her 70s in good health. CDR3 protein: CASSPESPTYEQYF. The CDR3 DNA sequence: TGCGCCAGCAGCCCGGAGTCCCCGACCTACGAGCAGTACTTC.